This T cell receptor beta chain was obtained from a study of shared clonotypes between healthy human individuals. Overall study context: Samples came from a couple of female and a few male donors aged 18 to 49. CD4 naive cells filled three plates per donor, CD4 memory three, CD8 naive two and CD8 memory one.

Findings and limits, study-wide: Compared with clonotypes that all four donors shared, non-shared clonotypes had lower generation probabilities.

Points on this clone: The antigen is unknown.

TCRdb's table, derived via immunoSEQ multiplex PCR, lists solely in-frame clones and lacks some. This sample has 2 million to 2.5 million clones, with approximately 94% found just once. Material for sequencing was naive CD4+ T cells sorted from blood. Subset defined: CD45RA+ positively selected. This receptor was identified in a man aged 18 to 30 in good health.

The CDR3 is CASSDRGGTRETQYF. DNA of the CDR3: TGTGCCAGCAGTGACAGGGGCGGCACGCGAGAGACCCAGTACTTC. The rearrangement uses TRBV28 and TRBJ2-5, with 8 bases aligning to TRBD1. The CDR3 length is 15 residues. The trim removed 5 bases at V and 4 bases at J, leaving 9 bases unmatched. CDR1 is MDHEN, CDR2 SYDVKM, per germline.